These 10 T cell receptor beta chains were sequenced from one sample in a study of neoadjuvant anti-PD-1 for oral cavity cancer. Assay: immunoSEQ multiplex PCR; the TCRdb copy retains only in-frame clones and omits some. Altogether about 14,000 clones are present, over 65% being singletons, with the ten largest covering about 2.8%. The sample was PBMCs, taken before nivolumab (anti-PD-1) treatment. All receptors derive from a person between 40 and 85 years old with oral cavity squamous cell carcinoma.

The CDR3 sequence: CATLYRELGYGYTF. In DNA form, the CDR3 reads TGTGCCACCCTTTACAGGGAGCTCGGCTATGGCTACACCTTC. V usage is TRBV28 and J usage is TRBJ1-2; TRBD1 is a possible D gene (6 bases). CDR3 length equals 14 residues. CDR1 and CDR2 from the germline V gene are MDHEN and SYDVKM. V lost 10 bases to trimming and J lost 4 bases, with 19 bases between them.

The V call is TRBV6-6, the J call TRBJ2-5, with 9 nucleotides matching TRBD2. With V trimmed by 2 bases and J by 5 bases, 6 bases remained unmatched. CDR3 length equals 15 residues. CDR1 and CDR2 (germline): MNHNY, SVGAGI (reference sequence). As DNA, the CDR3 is TGTGCCAGCAGTTACGCGGGGGGGTCGGGGGAGACCCAGTACTTC. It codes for CASSYAGGSGETQYF.

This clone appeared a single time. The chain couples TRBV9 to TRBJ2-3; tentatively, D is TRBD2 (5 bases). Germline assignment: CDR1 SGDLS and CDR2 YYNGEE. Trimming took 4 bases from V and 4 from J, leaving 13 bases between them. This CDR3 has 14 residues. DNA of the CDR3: TGTGCCAGCAGCCCCGGCGGAGGCCCAGATACGCAGTATTTT. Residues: CASSPGGGPDTQYF.

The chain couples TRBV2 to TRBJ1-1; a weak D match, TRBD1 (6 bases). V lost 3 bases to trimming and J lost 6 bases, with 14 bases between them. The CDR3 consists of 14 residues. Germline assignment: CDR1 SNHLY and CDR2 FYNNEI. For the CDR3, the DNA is TGTGCCAGCAGTGATCTCGGGGGCCGGGCTGAAGCTTTCTTT. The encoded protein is CASSDLGGRAEAFF.

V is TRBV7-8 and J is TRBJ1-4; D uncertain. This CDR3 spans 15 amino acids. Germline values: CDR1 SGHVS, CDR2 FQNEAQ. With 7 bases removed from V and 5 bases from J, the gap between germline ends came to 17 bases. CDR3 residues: CASTPRRLRNEKLFF. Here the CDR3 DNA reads TGTGCCAGCACCCCGAGACGATTACGGAATGAAAAACTGTTTTTT.

The CDR3 DNA reads as TGTGCCACCAGCAGAGGGGTTGGCGGGGGACCCACCATACGGGAGACCCAGTACTTC. Its protein product is CATSRGVGGGPTIRETQYF. The rearrangement joins TRBV15 to TRBJ2-5; TRBD2 aligns across 7 bases. The CDR3 extends over 19 amino acids. J gave up 5 bases and V 1 base, and 19 bases lay outside the gene matches. Germline V CDR1 and CDR2: LNHNV, YYDKDF (reference sequence).

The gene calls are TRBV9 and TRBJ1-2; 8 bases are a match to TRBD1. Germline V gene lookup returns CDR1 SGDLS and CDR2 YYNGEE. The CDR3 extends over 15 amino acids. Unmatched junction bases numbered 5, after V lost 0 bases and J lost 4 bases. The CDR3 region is CASSVGGQETYGYTF. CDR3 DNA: TGTGCCAGCAGCGTAGGGGGACAGGAGACCTATGGCTACACCTTC. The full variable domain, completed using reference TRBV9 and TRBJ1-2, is DSGVTQTPKHLITATGQRVTLRCSPRSGDLSVYWYQQSLDQGLQFLIQYYNGEERAKGNILERFSAQQFPDLHSELNLSSLELGDSALYFCASSVGGQETYGYTFGSGTRLTVV.

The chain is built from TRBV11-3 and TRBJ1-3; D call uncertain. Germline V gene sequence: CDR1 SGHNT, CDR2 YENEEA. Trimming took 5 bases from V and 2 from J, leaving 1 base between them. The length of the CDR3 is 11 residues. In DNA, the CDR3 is TGTGCCAGCAGCACTGGAAACACCATATATTTT. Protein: CASSTGNTIYF.

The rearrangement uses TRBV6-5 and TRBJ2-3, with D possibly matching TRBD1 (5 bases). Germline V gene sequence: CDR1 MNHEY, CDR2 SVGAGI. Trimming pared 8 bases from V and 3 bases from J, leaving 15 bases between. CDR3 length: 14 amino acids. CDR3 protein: CASRPTGHTDTQYF. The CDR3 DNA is TGTGCCAGCCGGCCTACAGGACATACAGATACGCAGTATTTT.

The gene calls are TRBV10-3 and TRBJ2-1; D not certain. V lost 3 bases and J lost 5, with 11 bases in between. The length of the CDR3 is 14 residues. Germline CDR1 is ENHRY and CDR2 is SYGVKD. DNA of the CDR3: TGTGCCATCAGTGATTACACGAAAAACAATGAGCAGTTCTTC. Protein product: CAISDYTKNNEQFF.